Here is one T cell receptor (beta chain) with its context. Its antigen is as yet unknown. The data originate from a study of cytomegalovirus exposure and HLA in healthy donors. General study points: In a later analysis, DRB1 alleles had the most associated TCRs; HLA-C alleles the fewest. In a later analysis, TCR beta V- and J-gene trimming showed a link to a missense DCLRE1C variant.

Primers: 60 Vbeta forward and 13 Jbeta reverse. Libraries were prepared by immunoSEQ multiplex PCR; TCRdb keeps only in-frame clonotypes and omits some of them. The data show approximately 150,000 clones, roughly 79% seen once. This receptor was identified in a woman in her thirties or forties in good health and CMV-seropositive. The specimen sequenced was PBMCs.

Here the CDR3 reads CASSPDQGTNEKLFF. In DNA form, the CDR3 reads TGTGCCAGCAGCCCAGACCAGGGAACTAATGAAAAACTGTTTTTT. The chain is built from TRBV9 and TRBJ1-4, with TRBD1 as a possible D gene (5 bases). Trimming cost V 4 bases and J 1 base, with 11 bases left between them. Germline V CDR1 and CDR2: SGDLS, YYNGEE. The CDR3 totals 15 residues.